These T cell receptor beta chains were read from a single sample in a study of T cells after yellow fever vaccination. TCRdb called the 5' RACE reads again in MiXCR, with one record for every CDR3 protein. This sample has some 250,000 distinct CDR3 sequences; less than 9% occur once, and the top ten carry approximately 0.84%. This specimen was CD4+ T cells sorted from PBMCs, taken 15 days after the yellow fever booster vaccination. The receptors here all came from a man in his thirties or forties who received the YFV17D yellow fever vaccine. The conserved cysteine and the conserved F or W are not part of the CDR3 here.

V,CDR3
TRBV20-1,SARPGQLLYNEQF
TRBV20-1,SARDSTSNQPQH
TRBV12-3/TRBV12-4,ASRQENTEAF
TRBV5-4,ASSLASRYNEQF
TRBV12-3/TRBV12-4,ASSYTGELF
TRBV5-1,ASTLQPSGANVLT
TRBV6-1,ASRRRDRGTTGELF
TRBV5-1,ASSPMNSGNTIY
TRBV12-3/TRBV12-4,ASSHRDQDENIQY
TRBV18,ASSPQMDRGQETQY
TRBV10-3,AISEQGFEQY
TRBV7-2,ASSPSWDSFSYNEQF
TRBV7-2,ASSSRQGSRS
TRBV6-2/TRBV6-3,ASKIAGGTYNEQF
TRBV18,ASSLSRGDTQY
TRBV9,ASSSDGRGAF
TRBV25-1,ASSDSVDRRAEAF
TRBV7-9,ASGLETVQF
TRBV6-1,ASSTPTSGRGMDTQY
TRBV20-1,SARFISYEQF
TRBV7-9,ASSWPGLAVQETQY
TRBV20-1,SARNPSRVQETQY
TRBV7-2,ASSQKLIPGYNEQF
TRBV10-3,AISGQGEETQY